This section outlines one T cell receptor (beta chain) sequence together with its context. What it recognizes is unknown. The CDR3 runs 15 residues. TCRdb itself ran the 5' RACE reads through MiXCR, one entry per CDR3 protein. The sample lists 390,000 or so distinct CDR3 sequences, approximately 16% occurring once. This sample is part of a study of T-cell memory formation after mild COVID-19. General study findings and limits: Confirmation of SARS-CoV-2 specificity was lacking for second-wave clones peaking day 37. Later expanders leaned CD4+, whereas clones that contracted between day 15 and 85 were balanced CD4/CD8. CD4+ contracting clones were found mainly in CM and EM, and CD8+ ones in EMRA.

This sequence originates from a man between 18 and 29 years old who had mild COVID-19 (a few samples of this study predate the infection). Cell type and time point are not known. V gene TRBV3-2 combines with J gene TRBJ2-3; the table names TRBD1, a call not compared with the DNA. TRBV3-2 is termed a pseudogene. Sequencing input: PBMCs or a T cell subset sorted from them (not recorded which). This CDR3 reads CASSPGGGRSDTQYF. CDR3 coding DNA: TGTGCCAGCAGCCCCGGAGGGGGGAGGTCAGATACGCAGTATTTT.